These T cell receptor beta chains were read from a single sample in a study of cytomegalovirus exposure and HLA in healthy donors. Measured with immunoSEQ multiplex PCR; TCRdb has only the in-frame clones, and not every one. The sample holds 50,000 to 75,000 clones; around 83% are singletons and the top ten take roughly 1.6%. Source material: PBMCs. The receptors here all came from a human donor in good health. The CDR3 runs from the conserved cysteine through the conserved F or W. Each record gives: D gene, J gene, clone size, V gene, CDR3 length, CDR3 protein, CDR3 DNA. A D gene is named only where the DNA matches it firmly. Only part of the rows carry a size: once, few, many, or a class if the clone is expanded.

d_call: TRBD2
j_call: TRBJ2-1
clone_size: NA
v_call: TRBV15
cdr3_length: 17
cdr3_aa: CATSRDPGLAGDNEQFF
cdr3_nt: TGTGCCACCAGCAGAGACCCGGGACTAGCGGGAGACAATGAGCAGTTCTTC

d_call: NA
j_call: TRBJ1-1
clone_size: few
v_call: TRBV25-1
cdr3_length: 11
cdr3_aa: CASGGVTEAFF
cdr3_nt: TGTGCCAGCGGAGGAGTCACTGAAGCTTTCTTT

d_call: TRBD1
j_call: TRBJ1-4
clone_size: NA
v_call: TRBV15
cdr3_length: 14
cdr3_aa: CATSTPGQAIKLFF
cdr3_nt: TGTGCCACCAGCACCCCGGGACAGGCGATAAAACTGTTTTTT

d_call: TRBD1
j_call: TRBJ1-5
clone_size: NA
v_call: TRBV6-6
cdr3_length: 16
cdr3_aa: CASSAGTGAVNQPQHF
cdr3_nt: TGTGCCAGCAGTGCCGGGACAGGGGCCGTCAATCAGCCCCAGCATTTT

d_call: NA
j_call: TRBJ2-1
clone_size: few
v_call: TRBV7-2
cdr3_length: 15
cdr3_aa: CASSLVVLAGNEQFF
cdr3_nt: TGTGCCAGCAGCTTAGTAGTGCTAGCAGGAAATGAGCAGTTCTTC

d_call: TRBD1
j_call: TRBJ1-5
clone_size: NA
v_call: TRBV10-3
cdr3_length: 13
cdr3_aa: CAIGGQVNQPQHF
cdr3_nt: TGTGCCATCGGGGGACAGGTCAATCAGCCCCAGCATTTT

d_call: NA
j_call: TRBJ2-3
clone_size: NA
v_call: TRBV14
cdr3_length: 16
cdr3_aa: CASSRALSVGTDTQYF
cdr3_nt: TGTGCCAGCAGCCGGGCCCTAAGTGTGGGCACAGATACGCAGTATTTT

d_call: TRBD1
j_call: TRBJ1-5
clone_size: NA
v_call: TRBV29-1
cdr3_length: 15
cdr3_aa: CSVDPGRQGHQPQHF
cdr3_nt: TGCAGCGTTGACCCCGGCAGACAGGGCCATCAGCCCCAGCATTTT

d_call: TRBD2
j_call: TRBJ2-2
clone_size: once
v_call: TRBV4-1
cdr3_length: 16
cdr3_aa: CASSQHSGKNTGELFF
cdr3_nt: TGCGCCAGCAGCCAACATAGCGGGAAGAACACCGGGGAGCTGTTTTTT

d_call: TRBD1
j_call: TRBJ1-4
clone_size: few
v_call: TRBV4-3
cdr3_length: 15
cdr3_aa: CASSQSQGAREKLFF
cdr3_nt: TGCGCCAGCAGCCAATCACAGGGGGCAAGGGAAAAACTGTTTTTT

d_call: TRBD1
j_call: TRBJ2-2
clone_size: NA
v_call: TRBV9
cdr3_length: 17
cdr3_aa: CASSFSAGTGNTGELFF
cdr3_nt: TGTGCCAGCAGCTTCAGCGCCGGGACAGGGAACACCGGGGAGCTGTTTTTT

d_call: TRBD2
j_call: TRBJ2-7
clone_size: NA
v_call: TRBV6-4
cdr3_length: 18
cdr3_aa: CASPCLGLAGGPVHEQYF
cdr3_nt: TGTGCCAGCCCCTGCCTAGGGCTAGCGGGAGGGCCCGTCCACGAGCAGTACTTC

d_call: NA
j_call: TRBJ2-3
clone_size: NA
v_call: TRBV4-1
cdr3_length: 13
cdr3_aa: CASSQDWENTQYF
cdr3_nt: TGCGCCAGCAGCCAAGATTGGGAGAATACGCAGTATTTT

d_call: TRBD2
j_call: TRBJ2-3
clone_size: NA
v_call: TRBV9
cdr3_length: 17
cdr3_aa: CASSVGGAGANTDTQYF
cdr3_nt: TGTGCCAGCAGCGTAGGGGGAGCGGGGGCCAACACAGATACGCAGTATTTT

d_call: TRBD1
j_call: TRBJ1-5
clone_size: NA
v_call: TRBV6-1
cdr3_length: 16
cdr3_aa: CASSDPPGTGHQPQHF
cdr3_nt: TGTGCCAGCAGTGACCCCCCCGGGACAGGACATCAGCCCCAGCATTTT

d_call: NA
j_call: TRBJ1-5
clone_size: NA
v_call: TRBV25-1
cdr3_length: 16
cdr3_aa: CASSAQSGGWRQPQHF
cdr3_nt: TGTGCCAGCAGTGCCCAAAGTGGAGGGTGGCGGCAGCCCCAGCATTTT

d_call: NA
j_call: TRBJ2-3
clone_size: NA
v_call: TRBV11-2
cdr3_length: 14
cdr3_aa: CASSYGGGADTQYF
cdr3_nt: TGTGCCAGCAGCTATGGGGGCGGTGCAGATACGCAGTATTTT

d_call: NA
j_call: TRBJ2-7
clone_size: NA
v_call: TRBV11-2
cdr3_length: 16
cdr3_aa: CASSLESRGPASEQYF
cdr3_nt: TGTGCCAGCAGCTTAGAATCCCGCGGGCCCGCTAGCGAGCAGTACTTC

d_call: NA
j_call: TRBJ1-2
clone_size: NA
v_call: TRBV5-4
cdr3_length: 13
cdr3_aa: CASRRDINYGYTF
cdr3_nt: TGTGCCAGCAGACGGGACATTAACTATGGCTACACCTTC

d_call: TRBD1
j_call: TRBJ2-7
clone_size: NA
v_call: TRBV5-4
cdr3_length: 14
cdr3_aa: CASSGDRGRYEQYF
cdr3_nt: TGTGCCAGCAGCGGGGACAGGGGGCGCTACGAGCAGTACTTC

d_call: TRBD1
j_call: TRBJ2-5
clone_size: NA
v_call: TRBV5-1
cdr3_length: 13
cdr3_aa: CASSSRDRETQYF
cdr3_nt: TGCGCCAGCAGCTCCCGGGACAGGGAGACCCAGTACTTC

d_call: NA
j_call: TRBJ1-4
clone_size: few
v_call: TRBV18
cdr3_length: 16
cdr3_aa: CASSPLGAGDNEKLFF
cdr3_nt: TGTGCCAGCTCACCCTTAGGGGCAGGAGATAATGAAAAACTGTTTTTT

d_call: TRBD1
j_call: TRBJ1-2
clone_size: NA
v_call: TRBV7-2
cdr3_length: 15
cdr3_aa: CASSRGQVGAYGYTF
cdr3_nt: TGTGCCAGCAGCCGGGGACAGGTGGGGGCATATGGCTACACCTTC

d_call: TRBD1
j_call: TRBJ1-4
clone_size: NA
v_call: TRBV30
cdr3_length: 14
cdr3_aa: CAWSVRGQGEKLFF
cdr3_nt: TGTGCCTGGAGTGTACGGGGACAGGGGGAAAAACTGTTTTTT

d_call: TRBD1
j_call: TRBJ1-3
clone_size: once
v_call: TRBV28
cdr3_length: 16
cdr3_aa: CASSTAGQGTGNTIYF
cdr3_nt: TGTGCCAGCAGTACCGCAGGACAGGGAACTGGAAACACCATATATTTT

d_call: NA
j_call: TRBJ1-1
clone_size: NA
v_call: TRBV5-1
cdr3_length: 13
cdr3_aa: CASSSVRNTEAFF
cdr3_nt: TGCGCCAGCTCCTCGGTGAGGAACACTGAAGCTTTCTTT

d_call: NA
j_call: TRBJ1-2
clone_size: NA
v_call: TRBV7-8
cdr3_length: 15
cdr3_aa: CASSLIGQSLNGYTF
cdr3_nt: TGTGCCAGCAGCTTGATTGGACAGTCCCTCAATGGCTACACCTTC

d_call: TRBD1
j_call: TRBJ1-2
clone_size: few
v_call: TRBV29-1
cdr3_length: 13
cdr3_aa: CSVEAGGGYGYTF
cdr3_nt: TGCAGCGTTGAGGCAGGGGGAGGTTATGGCTACACCTTC

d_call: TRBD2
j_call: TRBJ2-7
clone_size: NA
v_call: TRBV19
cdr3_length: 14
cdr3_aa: CASSIQRDSYEQYF
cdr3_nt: TGTGCCAGTAGTATTCAGCGGGACTCCTACGAGCAGTACTTC

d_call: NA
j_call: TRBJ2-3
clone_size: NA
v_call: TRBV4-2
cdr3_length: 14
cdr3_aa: CASSLRWPPDTQYF
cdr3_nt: TGTGCCAGCAGCCTCCGTTGGCCTCCAGATACGCAGTATTTT

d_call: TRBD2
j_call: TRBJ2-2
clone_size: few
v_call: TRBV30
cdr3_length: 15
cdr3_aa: CAWMTGGPFTGELFF
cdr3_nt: TGTGCCTGGATGACGGGAGGGCCGTTCACCGGGGAGCTGTTTTTT

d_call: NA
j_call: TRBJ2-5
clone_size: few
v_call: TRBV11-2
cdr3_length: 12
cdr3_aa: CASSLVRGTQYF
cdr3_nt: TGTGCCAGCAGCTTAGTCAGGGGGACCCAGTACTTC

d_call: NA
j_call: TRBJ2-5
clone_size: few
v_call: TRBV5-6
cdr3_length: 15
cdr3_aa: CASSFEGGRRETQYF
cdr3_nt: TGTGCCAGCAGCTTCGAGGGAGGTCGGCGGGAGACCCAGTACTTC

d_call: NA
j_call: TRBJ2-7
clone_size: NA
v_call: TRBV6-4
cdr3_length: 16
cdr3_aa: CASSDSKVRLFYEQYF
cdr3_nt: TGTGCCAGCAGTGACTCGAAAGTTCGGTTATTCTACGAGCAGTACTTC

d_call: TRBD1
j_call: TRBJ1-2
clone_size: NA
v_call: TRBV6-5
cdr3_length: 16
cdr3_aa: CASSYTGQEFNYGYTF
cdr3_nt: TGTGCCAGCAGTTACACCGGACAGGAATTTAACTATGGCTACACCTTC

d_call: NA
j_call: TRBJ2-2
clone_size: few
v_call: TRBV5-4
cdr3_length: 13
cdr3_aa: CASSPVPLEELFF
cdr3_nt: TGTGCCAGCAGCCCGGTCCCCCTTGAGGAGCTGTTTTTT

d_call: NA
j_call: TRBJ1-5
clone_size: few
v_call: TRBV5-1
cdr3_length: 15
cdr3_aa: CASSLSAREEQPQHF
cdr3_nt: TGCGCCAGCAGCTTGTCAGCCAGGGAGGAACAGCCCCAGCATTTT

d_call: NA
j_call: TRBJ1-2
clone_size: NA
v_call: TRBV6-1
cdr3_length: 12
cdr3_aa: CASSEVGVGYTF
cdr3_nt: TGTGCCAGCAGTGAAGTGGGAGTCGGCTACACCTTC

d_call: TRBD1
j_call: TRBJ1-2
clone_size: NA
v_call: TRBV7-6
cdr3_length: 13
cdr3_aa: CASSPTGNYGYTF
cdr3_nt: TGTGCCAGCAGCCCGACAGGGAACTATGGCTACACCTTC

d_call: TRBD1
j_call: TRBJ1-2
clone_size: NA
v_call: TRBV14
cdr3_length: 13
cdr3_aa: CASSPRQGDGYTF
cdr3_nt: TGTGCCAGCAGCCCGAGACAGGGGGATGGCTACACCTTC